Listed below are T cell receptor beta chains from one sample, sequenced in a study of OX40 agonist ivuxolimab in advanced cancers. Data came from immunoSEQ multiplex PCR; TCRdb stores just in-frame clones and leaves some out. Of some 50,000 clones listed, around 90% are singletons. The sequencing here drew on CD4+ or CD8+ T cells sorted from blood, taken in a trial of the OX40 agonist ivuxolimab. These receptors came from an adult with an advanced solid tumor such as melanoma, head and neck, liver or kidney cancer. Both conserved end residues are part of each CDR3. A D gene is named only where the DNA matches it firmly. Clone size, where shown, is once, few, many, or a class for clones that have expanded.

TRBV27	-	TRBJ1-2	-	CASSSGAYGYTF	TGTGCCAGCAGTTCAGGGGCCTATGGCTACACCTTC
TRBV5-1	TRBD2	TRBJ2-1	-	CASSLISGSSYNEQFF	TGCGCCAGCAGCTTGATTAGCGGGAGTTCTTACAATGAGCAGTTCTTC
TRBV28	-	TRBJ2-5	-	CASSPRGGVVRETQYF	TGTGCCAGCAGTCCGCGGGGCGGGGTTGTCCGAGAGACCCAGTACTTC
TRBV14	-	TRBJ2-3	-	CASSPAVTTVGTQYF	TGTGCCAGCAGCCCAGCGGTGACGACGGTTGGTACGCAGTATTTT
TRBV6-1	-	TRBJ2-2	-	CASRRQGGTGELFF	TGTGCCAGCAGACGACAGGGAGGCACCGGGGAGCTGTTTTTT
TRBV5-1	TRBD2	TRBJ2-3	-	CASSLTSGVSTDTQYF	TGCGCCAGCAGCCTGACTAGCGGGGTGAGCACAGATACGCAGTATTTT
TRBV4-2	-	TRBJ1-5	-	CASSQDGADNQPQHF	TGTGCCAGCAGCCAAGATGGCGCAGATAATCAGCCCCAGCATTTT
TRBV9	-	TRBJ2-7	-	CASSVGWDREQYF	TGTGCCAGCAGCGTAGGTTGGGATCGTGAGCAGTACTTC
TRBV28	TRBD1	TRBJ2-5	-	CASSFTGGWETQYF	TGTGCCAGCAGTTTTACAGGGGGCTGGGAGACCCAGTACTTC
TRBV13	-	TRBJ1-6	-	CASSAQQGINSPLHF	TGTGCCAGCAGCGCCCAACAGGGAATTAATTCACCCCTCCACTTT
TRBV7-9	TRBD2	TRBJ2-1	-	CASSSVAGPDLNEQFF	TGTGCCAGCAGCTCCGTAGCGGGGCCGGATCTCAATGAGCAGTTCTTC
TRBV2	-	TRBJ2-5	-	CASGSRQETQYF	TGTGCCAGCGGCTCCAGGCAAGAGACCCAGTACTTC
TRBV6-4	-	TRBJ2-6	-	CASSPQPSGANVLTF	TGTGCCAGCAGTCCACAGCCCTCTGGGGCCAACGTCCTGACTTTC
TRBV5-5	-	TRBJ2-7	-	CASSLALTEYEQYF	TGTGCCAGCAGCTTGGCTCTCACAGAGTACGAGCAGTACTTC
TRBV4-2	TRBD2	TRBJ2-1	-	CASSQDPGLAGGPFKAIEQFF	TGTGCCAGCAGCCAAGACCCGGGACTAGCGGGAGGGCCTTTTAAGGCGATTGAGCAGTTCTTC
TRBV18	-	TRBJ2-7	-	CASSLQGAGSSYEQYF	TGTGCCAGCTCACTCCAGGGTGCGGGGAGCTCCTACGAGCAGTACTTC
TRBV5-5	-	TRBJ2-7	-	CASSLSGGNLYEQYF	TGTGCCAGCAGCTTGTCAGGGGGGAACCTATACGAGCAGTACTTC
TRBV7-2	-	TRBJ2-1	-	CASSLSWGSYNEQFF	TGTGCCAGCAGCCTAAGTTGGGGCTCCTACAATGAGCAGTTCTTC
TRBV5-1	-	TRBJ1-1	-	CASSLVTGAGTEAFF	TGCGCCAGCAGCTTGGTTACGGGGGCGGGGACTGAAGCTTTCTTT
TRBV6-1	-	TRBJ1-5	-	CASSTDYSNQPQHF	TGTGCCAGCAGTACTGATTATAGCAATCAGCCCCAGCATTTT
TRBV13	TRBD2	TRBJ2-1	-	CASRFTGTSGYNEQFF	TGTGCCAGCAGATTCACCGGGACTAGCGGTTACAATGAGCAGTTCTTC
TRBV28	-	TRBJ2-3	once	CASSLRDSTDTQYF	TGTGCCAGCAGTTTAAGGGACTCCACAGATACGCAGTATTTT
TRBV7-9	TRBD1	TRBJ1-4	once	CASTQGGTTATNEKLFF	TGTGCCAGCACCCAGGGGGGGACAACTGCAACTAATGAAAAACTGTTTTTT
TRBV4-3	-	TRBJ2-3	-	CASSVRTATDTQYF	TGCGCCAGCAGCGTGCGGACTGCCACAGATACGCAGTATTTT
TRBV14	-	TRBJ2-5	-	CASSQASGPQETQYF	TGTGCCAGCAGCCAAGCTTCCGGGCCCCAAGAGACCCAGTACTTC
TRBV10-3	TRBD1	TRBJ1-5	-	CAISEGATGGQPQHF	TGTGCCATCAGTGAAGGCGCGACAGGGGGTCAGCCCCAGCATTTT
TRBV2	TRBD1	TRBJ2-7	-	CASRGGQGEDEQYF	TGTGCCAGCAGGGGAGGACAGGGGGAAGACGAGCAGTACTTC
TRBV11-2	TRBD2	TRBJ2-3	-	CASSSLSGRAPNTQYF	TGTGCCAGCAGCTCCCTGAGCGGGAGGGCCCCGAATACGCAGTATTTT